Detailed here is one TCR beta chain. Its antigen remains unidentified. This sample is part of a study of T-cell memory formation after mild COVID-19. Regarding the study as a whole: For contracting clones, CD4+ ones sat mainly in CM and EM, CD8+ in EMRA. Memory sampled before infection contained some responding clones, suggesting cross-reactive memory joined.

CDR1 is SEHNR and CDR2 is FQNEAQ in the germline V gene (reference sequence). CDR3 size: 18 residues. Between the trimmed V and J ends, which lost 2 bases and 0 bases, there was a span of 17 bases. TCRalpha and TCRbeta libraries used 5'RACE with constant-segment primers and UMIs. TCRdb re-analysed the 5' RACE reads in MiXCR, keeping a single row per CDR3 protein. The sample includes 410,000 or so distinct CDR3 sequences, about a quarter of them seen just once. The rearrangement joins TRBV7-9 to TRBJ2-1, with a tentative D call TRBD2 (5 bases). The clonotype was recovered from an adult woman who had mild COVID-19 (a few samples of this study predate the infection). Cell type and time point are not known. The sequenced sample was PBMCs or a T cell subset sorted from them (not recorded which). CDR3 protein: CASSLSRGRSTSYNEQFF. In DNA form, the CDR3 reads TGTGCCAGCAGCTTATCTCGTGGGAGAAGTACCTCCTACAATGAGCAGTTCTTC.